This TCR beta chain is drawn from a study of blood T cell repertoires in COVID-19. Study as a whole: The origin of the acute and convalescent COVID-19 samples was the United States, Italy and Spain. Sources were T cells, B-cell-depleted T cells, or PBMCs; the material itself was cDNA or gDNA.

Only in-frame clones appear in the TCRdb table, and some are missing; sequencing was by immunoSEQ multiplex PCR. The sample carries around 100,000 clones, roughly nine tenths recorded once. The germline gives CDR1 SGHAT, CDR2 FQNNGV. V dropped 4 bases and J dropped 4; count of bases not matched to a gene: 7. This CDR3 comprises 15 residues. This chain uses TRBV11-2 with TRBJ2-3; 8 bases align to TRBD2. The clonotype comes from a man between 50 and 59 years old in a cohort sampled during active COVID-19. Sequenced sample: peripheral blood. The CDR3 is CASSSGGGPADTQYF. CDR3 DNA: TGTGCCAGCAGCTCCGGGGGGGGTCCGGCAGATACGCAGTATTTT.